This TCR beta chain was recovered during a study of T cell responses to AZD1222 COVID-19 vaccine. Some clones are missing from TCRdb's copy, which holds only in-frame ones; the method was immunoSEQ multiplex PCR. The repertoire includes some 91,000 clones, approximately 90% of them detected once, and roughly 13% sits in the top ten. The CDR3 is 14 amino acids. V gave up 0 bases and J gave up 0 bases, with 5 bases separating them. The germline V gene encodes CDR1 SGHTA and CDR2 FQGTGA. This TCR was sampled from an adult in good health. V and J are TRBV7-3 and TRBJ1-1; D unclear. Specimen: peripheral blood, collected on day 0 of AZD1222 vaccination. This chain's CDR3 is CASSLTSVNTEAFF. The CDR3 bases are TGTGCCAGCAGCTTAACTTCGGTGAACACTGAAGCTTTCTTT.